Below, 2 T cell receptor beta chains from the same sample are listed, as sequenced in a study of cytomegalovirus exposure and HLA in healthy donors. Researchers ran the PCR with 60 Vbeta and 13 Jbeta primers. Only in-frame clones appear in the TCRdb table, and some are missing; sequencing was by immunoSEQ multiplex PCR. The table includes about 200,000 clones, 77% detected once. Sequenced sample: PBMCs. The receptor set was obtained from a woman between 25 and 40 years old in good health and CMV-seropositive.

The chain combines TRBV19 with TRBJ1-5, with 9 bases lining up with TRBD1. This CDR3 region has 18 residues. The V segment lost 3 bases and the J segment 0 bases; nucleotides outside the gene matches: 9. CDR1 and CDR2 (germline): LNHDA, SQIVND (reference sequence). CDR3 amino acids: CASSISKGTGYSNQPQHF. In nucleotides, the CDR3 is TGTGCCAGTAGTATCTCAAAAGGGACAGGGTATAGCAATCAGCCCCAGCATTTT.

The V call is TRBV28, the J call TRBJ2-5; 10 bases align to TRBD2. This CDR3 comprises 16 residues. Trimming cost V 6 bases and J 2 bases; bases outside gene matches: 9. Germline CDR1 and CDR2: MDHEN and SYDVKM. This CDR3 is CASSWTGLATQETQYF. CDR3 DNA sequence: TGTGCCAGCAGCTGGACGGGACTAGCGACACAAGAGACCCAGTACTTC.